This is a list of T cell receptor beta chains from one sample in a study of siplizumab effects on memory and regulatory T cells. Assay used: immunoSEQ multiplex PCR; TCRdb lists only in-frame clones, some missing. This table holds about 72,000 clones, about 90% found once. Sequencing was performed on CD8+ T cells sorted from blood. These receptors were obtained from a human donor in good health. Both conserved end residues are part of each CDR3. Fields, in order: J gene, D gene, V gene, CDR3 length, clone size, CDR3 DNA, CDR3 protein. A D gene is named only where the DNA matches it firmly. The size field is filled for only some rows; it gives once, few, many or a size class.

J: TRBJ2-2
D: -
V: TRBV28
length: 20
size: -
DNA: TGTGCCACCAAGACGATCGACAATATCGTAGCGGTTTGGGAGACCGGGGAGCTGTTTTTT
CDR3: CATKTIDNIVAVWETGELFF

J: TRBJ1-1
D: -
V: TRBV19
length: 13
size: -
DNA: TGTGCCAGTAGTATAGCCTTGAACACTGAAGCTTTCTTT
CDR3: CASSIALNTEAFF

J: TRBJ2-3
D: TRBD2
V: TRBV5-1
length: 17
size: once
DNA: TGCGCCAGCAGCTTGTTGGTTAGCGGGAGGTACACAGATACGCAGTATTTT
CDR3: CASSLLVSGRYTDTQYF

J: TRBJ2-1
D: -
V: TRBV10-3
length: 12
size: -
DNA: TGTGCCATCAGTGTAGGGATTAATGAGCAGTTCTTC
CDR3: CAISVGINEQFF

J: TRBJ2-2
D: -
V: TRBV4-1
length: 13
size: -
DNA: TGCGCCAGCAGCCAAACTACCACCGGGGAGCTGTTTTTT
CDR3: CASSQTTTGELFF

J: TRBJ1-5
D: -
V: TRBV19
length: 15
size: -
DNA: TGTGCCAGTAGTACTGGACCCTACGGCAATCAGCCCCAGCATTTT
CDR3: CASSTGPYGNQPQHF

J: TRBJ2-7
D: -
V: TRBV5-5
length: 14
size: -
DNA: TGTGCCAGCAGCTTGGGCAGGACATACTACGAGCAGTACTTC
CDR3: CASSLGRTYYEQYF

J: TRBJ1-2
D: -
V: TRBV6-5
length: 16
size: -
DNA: TGTGCCAGCAGTTATATCCGGGCCCCCGCAGACTATGGCTACACCTTC
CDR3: CASSYIRAPADYGYTF

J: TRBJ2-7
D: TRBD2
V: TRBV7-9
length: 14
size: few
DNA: TGTGCCAGCAGCCCCGTGGGGGGGATCTACGAGCAGTACTTC
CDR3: CASSPVGGIYEQYF

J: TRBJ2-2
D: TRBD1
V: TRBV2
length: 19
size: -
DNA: TGTGCCAGCAGTTTAGGGACAGGGGTGATCTACGCGAACACCGGGGAGCTGTTTTTT
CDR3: CASSLGTGVIYANTGELFF

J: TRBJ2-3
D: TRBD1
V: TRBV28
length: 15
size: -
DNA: TGTGCCAGCACACTAAAGGGGACAGGGGACGATACGCAGTATTTT
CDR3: CASTLKGTGDDTQYF

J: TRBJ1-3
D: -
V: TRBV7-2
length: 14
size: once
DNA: TGTGCCAGCAGCTTAGTCAGCTCTGGAAACACCATATATTTT
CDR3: CASSLVSSGNTIYF

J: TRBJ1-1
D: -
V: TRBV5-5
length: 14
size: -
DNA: TGTGCCAGCAGCAGCTGGGGGTTGAACACTGAAGCTTTCTTT
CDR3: CASSSWGLNTEAFF

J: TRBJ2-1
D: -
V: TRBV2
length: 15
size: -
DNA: TGTGCCAGCAGTGAAATACAGGGGGGGTACAATGAGCAGTTCTTC
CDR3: CASSEIQGGYNEQFF

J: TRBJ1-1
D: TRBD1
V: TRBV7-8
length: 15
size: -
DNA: TGTGCCAGCAGCCCGCCAGGGGGCGCGAGCACTGAAGCTTTCTTT
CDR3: CASSPPGGASTEAFF

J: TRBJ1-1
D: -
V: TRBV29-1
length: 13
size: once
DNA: TGCAGCGTTGAAACGGGGGGAGCCACTGAAGCTTTCTTT
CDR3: CSVETGGATEAFF

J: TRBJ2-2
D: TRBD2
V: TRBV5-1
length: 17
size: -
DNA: TGCGCCAGCAGCTTCGGACTAGCGGGGTCGAACACCGGGGAGCTGTTTTTT
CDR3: CASSFGLAGSNTGELFF

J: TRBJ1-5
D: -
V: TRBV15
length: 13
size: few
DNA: TGTGCCACCCAGAAGGAGAGCAATCAGCCCCAGCATTTT
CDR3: CATQKESNQPQHF

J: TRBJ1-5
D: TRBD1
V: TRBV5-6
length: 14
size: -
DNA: TGTGCCCGGGGGTGGACAGGGCCTAATCAGCCCCAGCATTTT
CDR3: CARGWTGPNQPQHF

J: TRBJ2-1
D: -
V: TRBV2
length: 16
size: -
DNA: TGTGCCAGCAGTGAGGTCCTAGTGATTGCGCCAAATGAGCAGTTCTTC
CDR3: CASSEVLVIAPNEQFF

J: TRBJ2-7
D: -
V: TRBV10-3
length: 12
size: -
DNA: TGTGCCATCAGTGGGACAGCCTACGAGCAGTACTTC
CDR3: CAISGTAYEQYF

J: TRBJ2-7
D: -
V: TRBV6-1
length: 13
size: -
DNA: TGTGCCAGCATTGGCAGTATCACATACGAGCAGTACTTC
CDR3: CASIGSITYEQYF

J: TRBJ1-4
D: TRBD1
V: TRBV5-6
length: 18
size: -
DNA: TGTGCCAGCAGCCGGGACAGGGACCGTTTTGCAACTAATGAAAAACTGTTTTTT
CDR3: CASSRDRDRFATNEKLFF

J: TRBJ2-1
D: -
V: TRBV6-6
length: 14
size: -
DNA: TGTGCCAGCAGGCTAGCCGAAACATGGAATGAGCAGTTCTTC
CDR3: CASRLAETWNEQFF

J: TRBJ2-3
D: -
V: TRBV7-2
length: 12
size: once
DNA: TGTGCCAGCAGCTTAGCGTCAGATACGCAGTATTTT
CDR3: CASSLASDTQYF

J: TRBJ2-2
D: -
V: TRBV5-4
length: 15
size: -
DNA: TGTGCCAGCAGCTTCCGGACAGTTAACACCGGGGAGCTGTTTTTT
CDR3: CASSFRTVNTGELFF

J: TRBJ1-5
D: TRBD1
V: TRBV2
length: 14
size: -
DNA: TGTGCCAGCAGGGTCAGGGGGAGCAATCAGCCCCAGCATTTT
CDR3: CASRVRGSNQPQHF

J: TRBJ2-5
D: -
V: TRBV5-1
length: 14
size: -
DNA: TGCGCCAGCAGCTTCAGGGGCGAACAAGAGACCCAGTACTTC
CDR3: CASSFRGEQETQYF

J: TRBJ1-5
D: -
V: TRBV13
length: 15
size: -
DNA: TGCGCCAGCAGCCAGTACACAAACAGCAATCAGCCCCAGCATTTT
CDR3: CASSQYTNSNQPQHF

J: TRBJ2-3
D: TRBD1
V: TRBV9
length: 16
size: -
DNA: TGTGCCAGCAGCGTAGCGGGCAGGGGGCTTACAGATACGCAGTATTTT
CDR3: CASSVAGRGLTDTQYF